The 5 T cell receptor beta chains below all came from one sample that was sequenced in a study of blood T cells in healthy people across ages. Alongside a J-beta primer mix, a sample-barcoded 5' primer served in a second PCR lasting 7 to 11 cycles. TCRdb re-derived calls from the 5' RACE reads in MiXCR, one entry per CDR3 protein. The sample holds around 500,000 distinct CDR3 sequences, about a quarter seen once. These same records also appear under a second study, on T cells of mothers and their children.

Sequencing input: blood. The origin of the receptors is a boy aged 2 to 10 in good health.

Details on this clonotype: One end of the junction varies from germline; a read error may be responsible. V and J are TRBV5-4 and TRBJ1-2, with a possible D match to TRBD1 (5 bases). The CDR3 extends over 11 amino acids. CDR1 is SGHNT and CDR2 is YYREEE in the germline V gene (reference sequence). Here the CDR3 reads CASSFIGAISF. For the CDR3, the DNA is TGTGCCAGCAGCTTTATCGGGGCCATATCCTTC.

The chain recombines TRBV7-9 with TRBJ2-5; 14 bases map to TRBD2. The V gene end was trimmed by 7 bases and the J gene end by 2 bases; junction bases not matched to a gene: 6. CDR3 length: 16 residues. Germline assignment: CDR1 SEHNR and CDR2 FQNEAQ (reference sequence). CDR3 coding DNA: TGTGCCAGCAACCGGGGACTAGCGGGGGCACAAGAGACCCAGTACTTC. Its translation is CASNRGLAGAQETQYF.

The V gene is TRBV7-9, the J gene TRBJ2-1, with D perhaps matching TRBD2 (5 bases). The ends were cut back, 3 bases at V and 8 bases at J, with 11 bases in the middle. Germline loops: CDR1 SEHNR, CDR2 FQNEAQ (reference sequence). This CDR3 contains 13 residues. The CDR3, as DNA: TGTGCCAGCAGCTTGGGCAACGGGGATGAGCAGTTCTTC. Amino acids: CASSLGNGDEQFF.

This clonotype turned up a few times. The CDR3: CASSSSPPNYEQYF. CDR3 sequence (DNA): TGTGCCAGCTCATCCTCCCCCCCAAACTACGAGCAGTACTTC. The chain carries TRBV18 and TRBJ2-5; the D is unclear. The end of the DNA aligns better with TRBJ2-7, so the J call may be wrong. The CDR3 is 14 residues long. Per the germline V gene, CDR1 is KGHSH and CDR2 is LQKENI.

The chain uses TRBV6-5 and TRBJ1-2; TRBD1 aligns across 8 bases. V lost 6 bases and J lost 5; bases outside the gene matches: 11. Germline V gene lookup returns CDR1 MNHEY and CDR2 SVGAGI. This CDR3 spans 15 amino acids. Written as DNA, the CDR3 is TGTGCCAGCAGGACCGGGACAGGTATAGGGTATGGCTACACCTTC. Translation gives CASRTGTGIGYGYTF.